The T cell receptor beta chain under discussion was sequenced for a study of blood T cell repertoires in COVID-19. Study context: The United States, Italy and Spain supplied acute and convalescent COVID-19 samples.

Germline V gives CDR1 ENHRY, CDR2 SYGVKD. Germline trimming cut 5 bases from V and 7 bases from J; bases unmatched to any gene: 11. The CDR3 is 15 residues long. The repertoire was sequenced with immunoSEQ multiplex PCR; TCRdb's copy has only in-frame clones and lacks some. This sample has roughly 130,000 clones, with 84% found just once. What was sequenced was PBMCs or T cells enriched from blood (not recorded which). This TCR derives from a woman aged 50 to 60 with acute COVID-19. This chain links TRBV10-3 with TRBJ1-2, with TRBD1 identical over 9 bases. CDR3 coding DNA: TGTGCCATCAGTCCGGGACAGGGTGAATTTAGTGGCTACACCTTC. This gives the protein CAISPGQGEFSGYTF.